The 7 T cell receptor beta chains below come from one sample, sequenced in a study of PD-1 blockade in classical Hodgkin lymphoma. The time point is: cycle 4 day 1 (C4D1), after 6 weeks of nivolumab. Each of the patients experienced relapse following autologous stem cell transplantation, and their brentuximab vedotin exposure differed. TCRdb keeps only in-frame clones here, not all; method: immunoSEQ multiplex PCR. This sample yields approximately 89,000 clones, of which 65% to 85% are seen a single time; 17% belongs to the top ten. The sequences come from peripheral blood mononuclear cells (PBMCs), collected before the fourth cycle of nivolumab. Receptors originate from a human donor with classical Hodgkin lymphoma.

V gene TRBV5-5 combines with J gene TRBJ2-3, with 10 bases identical to TRBD1. The CDR3 is 16 amino acids. With 1 base clipped from V and 2 bases from J, the junction kept 4 bases outside the gene matches. CDR1 and CDR2 (germline): SGHKS, YYEKEE (reference sequence). The CDR3: CASSLYGTGDTDTQYF. The CDR3 DNA follows: TGTGCCAGCAGCTTGTACGGGACAGGGGACACAGATACGCAGTATTTT.

V is TRBV14 and J is TRBJ2-3, with no clear D. Germline values: CDR1 SGHDN, CDR2 FVKESK. This CDR3 has 16 residues. The V gene lost 0 bases and the J gene lost 2 bases, with 12 bases spanning the gap. CDR3 bases: TGTGCCAGCAGCCAAGATTTCAGGCTCCACACAGATACGCAGTATTTT. Translation gives CASSQDFRLHTDTQYF.

This chain connects TRBV11-2 to TRBJ2-1, with D maybe TRBD2 (5 bases). This CDR3 has 15 amino acids. CDR1 SGHAT and CDR2 FQNNGV come from the germline V gene. V lost 0 bases, J lost 8 bases, and 14 bases lay in between. The CDR3 spells CASSLELDSLDEQFF. Here the CDR3 DNA reads TGTGCCAGCAGCTTAGAGCTGGACTCCTTGGATGAGCAGTTCTTC.

This sequence joins TRBV5-1 and TRBJ2-1; D could derive from TRBD1 or TRBD2 (5 bases each). V lost 4 bases, J lost 13 bases, and 15 bases lay in between. Germline V gene lookup returns CDR1 SGHRS and CDR2 YFSETQ. The CDR3 length is 12 residues. The CDR3 region is CASSVDEGLQFF. CDR3 DNA sequence: TGCGCCAGCAGCGTGGACGAGGGGCTACAGTTCTTC.

This clone came up once. This chain connects TRBV7-3 to TRBJ1-1, with D possibly being TRBD1 (6 bases). This CDR3 is 16 amino acids long. V lost 0 bases, J lost 1 base, and 12 bases lay in between. Germline V CDR1 and CDR2: SGHTA, FQGTGA. The CDR3 protein is CASSLTPRTENTEAFF. In nucleotides, the CDR3 is TGTGCCAGCAGCTTAACCCCTCGGACAGAGAACACTGAAGCTTTCTTT.

The V call is TRBV4-2, the J call TRBJ2-3, with 9 bases aligning to TRBD2. Germline values: CDR1 LGHNA, CDR2 YNFKEQ. This CDR3 is 21 amino acids long. Losses at the gene ends were 3 bases for V and 0 bases for J; bases not matched to a gene: 19. CDR3 in DNA: TGTGCCAGCAGCCACCCCAGTGGAGGCGTTATAGCGGGAGCCAGCACAGATACGCAGTATTTT. Residues: CASSHPSGGVIAGASTDTQYF.

The J gene is TRBJ2-7, the V gene TRBV19; D not certain. The CDR3 is 16 residues long. Trimming stripped 5 bases from V and 7 bases from J, with 24 bases between. From germline, CDR1 is LNHDA and CDR2 SQIVND (reference sequence). The CDR3 sequence is CASSRSVGQGWDEQYF. In DNA, the CDR3 is TGTGCCAGTAGTCGCAGCGTAGGGCAAGGTTGGGATGAGCAGTACTTC.